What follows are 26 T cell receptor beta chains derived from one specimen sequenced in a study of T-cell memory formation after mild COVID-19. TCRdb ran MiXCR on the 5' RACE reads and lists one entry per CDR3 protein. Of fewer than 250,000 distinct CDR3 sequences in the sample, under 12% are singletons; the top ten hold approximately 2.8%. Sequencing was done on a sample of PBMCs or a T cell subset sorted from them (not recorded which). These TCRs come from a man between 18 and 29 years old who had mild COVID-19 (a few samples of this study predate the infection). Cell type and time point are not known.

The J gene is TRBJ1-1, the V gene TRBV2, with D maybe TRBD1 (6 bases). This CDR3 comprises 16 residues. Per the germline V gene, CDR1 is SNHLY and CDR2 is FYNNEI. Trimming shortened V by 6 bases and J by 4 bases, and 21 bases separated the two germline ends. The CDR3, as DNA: TGTGCCAGCAGGTCGAGAACCGGGGGGCCGGGCACTGAAGCTTTCTTT. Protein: CASRSRTGGPGTEAFF.

CDR3 sequence reads: CASSSTLGTGDNEQFF. The CDR3 DNA follows: TGTGCCAGCAGCTCTACCTTAGGGACGGGGGACAATGAGCAGTTCTTC. The chain recombines TRBV9 with TRBJ2-1, with D possibly TRBD2 on 6 matching bases. The germline V and J ends were trimmed by 4 bases and 5 bases, with 19 bases remaining between them. This CDR3 contains 16 residues. Germline V gene data show CDR1 as SGDLS and CDR2 as YYNGEE.

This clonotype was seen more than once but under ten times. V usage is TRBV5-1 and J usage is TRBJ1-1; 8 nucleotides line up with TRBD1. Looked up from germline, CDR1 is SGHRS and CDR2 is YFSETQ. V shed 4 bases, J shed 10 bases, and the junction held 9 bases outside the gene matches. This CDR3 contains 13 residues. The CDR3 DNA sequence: TGCGCCAGCAGCGAGGATCAGGGGGCGAGAGCTTTCTTT. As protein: CASSEDQGARAFF.

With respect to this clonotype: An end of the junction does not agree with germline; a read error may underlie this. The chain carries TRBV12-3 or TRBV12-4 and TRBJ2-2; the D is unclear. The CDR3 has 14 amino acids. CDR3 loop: CASSLPRNSGELFF. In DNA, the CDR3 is TGTGCCAGCAGTTTGCCACGGAACTCCGGGGAGCTGTTTTTT.

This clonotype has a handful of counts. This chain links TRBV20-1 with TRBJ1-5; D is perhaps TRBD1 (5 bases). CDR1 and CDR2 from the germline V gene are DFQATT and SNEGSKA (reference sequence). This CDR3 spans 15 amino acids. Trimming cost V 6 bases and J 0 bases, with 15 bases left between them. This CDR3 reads CSAIQGPYSNQPQHF. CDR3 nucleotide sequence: TGCAGTGCCATCCAGGGTCCTTATAGCAATCAGCCCCAGCATTTT.

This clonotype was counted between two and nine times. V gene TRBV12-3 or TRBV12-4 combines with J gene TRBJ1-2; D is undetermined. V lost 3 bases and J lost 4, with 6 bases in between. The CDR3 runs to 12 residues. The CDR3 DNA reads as TGTGCCAGCAGTTTTGGAAGCTATGGCTACACCTTC. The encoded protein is CASSFGSYGYTF.

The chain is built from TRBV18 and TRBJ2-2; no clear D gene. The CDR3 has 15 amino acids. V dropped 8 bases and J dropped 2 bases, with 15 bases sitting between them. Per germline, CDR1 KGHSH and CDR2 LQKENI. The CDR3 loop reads CASPPPGINTGELFF. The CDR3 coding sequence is TGTGCCAGCCCCCCGCCGGGCATCAACACCGGGGAGCTGTTTTTT.

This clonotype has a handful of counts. CDR3 sequence reads: CASSLDLQNTGELFF. In DNA form, the CDR3 reads TGTGCCAGCAGCTTAGACCTCCAGAACACCGGGGAGCTGTTTTTT. J is TRBJ2-2 and V is TRBV7-9; D is unclear. Germline CDR1 reads SEHNR; CDR2 reads FQNEAQ (reference sequence). With 1 base removed from V and 1 base from J, the gap between germline ends came to 7 bases. The CDR3 is made up of 15 amino acids.

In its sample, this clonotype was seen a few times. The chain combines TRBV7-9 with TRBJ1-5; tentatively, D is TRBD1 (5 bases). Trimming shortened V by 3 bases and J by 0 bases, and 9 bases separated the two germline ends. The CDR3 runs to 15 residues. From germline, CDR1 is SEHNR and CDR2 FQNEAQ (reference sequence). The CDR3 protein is CASSFHGGSNQPQHF. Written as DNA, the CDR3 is TGTGCCAGCAGCTTCCACGGGGGTAGCAATCAGCCCCAGCATTTT.

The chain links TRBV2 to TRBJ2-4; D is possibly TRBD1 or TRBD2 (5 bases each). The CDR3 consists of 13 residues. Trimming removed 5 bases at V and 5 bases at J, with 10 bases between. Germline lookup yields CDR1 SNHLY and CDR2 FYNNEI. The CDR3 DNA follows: TGTGCCAGCAGTCAAGGGACGGAAAACATTCAGTACTTC. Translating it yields CASSQGTENIQYF.

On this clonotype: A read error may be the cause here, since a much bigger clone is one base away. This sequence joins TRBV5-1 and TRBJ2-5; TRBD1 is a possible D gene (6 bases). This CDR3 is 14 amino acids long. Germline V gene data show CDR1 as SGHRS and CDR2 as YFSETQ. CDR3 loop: CARSSQGQRETQYF. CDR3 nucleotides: TGCGCCAGAAGCTCACAGGGTCAACGGGAGACCCAGTACTTC.

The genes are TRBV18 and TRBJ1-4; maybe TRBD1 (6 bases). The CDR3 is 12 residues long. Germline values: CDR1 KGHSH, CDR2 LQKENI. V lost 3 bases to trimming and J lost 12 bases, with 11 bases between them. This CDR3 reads CASSPGRGQLFF. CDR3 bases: TGTGCCAGCTCACCCGGTCGGGGGCAACTGTTTTTT.

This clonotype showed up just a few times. The CDR3 DNA is TGTGCCAGCAGACTCCGCCCGGGACAGGGGGCGATTGGCGGCTACACCTTC. This encodes CASRLRPGQGAIGGYTF. The chain combines TRBV6-5 with TRBJ1-2, with 12 bases matching TRBD1. The length of the CDR3 is 17 residues. V lost 6 bases, J lost 8 bases, and 16 bases stayed unmatched. The germline CDR1 and CDR2 sequences are MNHEY and SVGAGI.

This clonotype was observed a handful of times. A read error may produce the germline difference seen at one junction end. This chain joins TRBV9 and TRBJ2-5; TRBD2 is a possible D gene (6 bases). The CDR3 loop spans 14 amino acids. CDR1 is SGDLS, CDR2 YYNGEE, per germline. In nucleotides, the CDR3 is TGTGCCAGCAGTGTAGCGGTAGGAAAAGAGACCCAGTACTTC. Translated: CASSVAVGKETQYF.

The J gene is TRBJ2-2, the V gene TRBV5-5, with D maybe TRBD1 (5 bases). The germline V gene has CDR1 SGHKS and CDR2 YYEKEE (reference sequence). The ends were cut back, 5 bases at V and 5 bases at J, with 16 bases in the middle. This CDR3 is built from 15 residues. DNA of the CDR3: TGTGCCAGCAGTTTCCGACAGTCAGGGACCGGGGAGCTGTTTTTT. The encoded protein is CASSFRQSGTGELFF.

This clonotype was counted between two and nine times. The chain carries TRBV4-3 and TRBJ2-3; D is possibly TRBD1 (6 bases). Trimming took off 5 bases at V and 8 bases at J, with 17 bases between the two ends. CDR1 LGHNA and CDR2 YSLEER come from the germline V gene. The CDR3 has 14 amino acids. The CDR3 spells CASSTGEPRGTQYF. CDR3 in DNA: TGCGCCAGCAGCACCGGAGAACCCAGGGGTACGCAGTATTTT.

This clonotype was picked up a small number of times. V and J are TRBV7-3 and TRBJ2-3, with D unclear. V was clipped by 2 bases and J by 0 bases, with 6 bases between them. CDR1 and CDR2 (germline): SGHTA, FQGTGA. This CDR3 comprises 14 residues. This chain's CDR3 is CASSLGYSTDTQYF. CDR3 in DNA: TGTGCCAGCAGCTTAGGTTACAGCACAGATACGCAGTATTTT. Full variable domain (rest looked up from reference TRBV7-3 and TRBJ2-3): GAGVSQTPSNKVTEKGKYVELRCDPISGHTALYWYRQSLGQGPEFLIYFQGTGAADDSGLPNDRFFAVRPEGSVSTLKIQRTERGDSAVYLCASSLGYSTDTQYFGPGTRLTVL.

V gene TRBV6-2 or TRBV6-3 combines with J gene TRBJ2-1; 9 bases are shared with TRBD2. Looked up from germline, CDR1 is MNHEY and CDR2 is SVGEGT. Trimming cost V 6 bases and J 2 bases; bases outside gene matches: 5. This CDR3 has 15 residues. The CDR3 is CASSNSGGPYNEQFF. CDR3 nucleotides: TGTGCCAGCAGCAACAGCGGGGGGCCCTACAATGAGCAGTTCTTC.

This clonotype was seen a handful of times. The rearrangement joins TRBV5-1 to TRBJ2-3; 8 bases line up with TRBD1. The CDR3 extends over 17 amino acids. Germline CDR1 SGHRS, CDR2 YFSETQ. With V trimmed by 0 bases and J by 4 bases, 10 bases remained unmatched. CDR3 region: CASSLAGTGGVSDTQYF. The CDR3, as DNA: TGCGCCAGCAGCTTGGCCGGCACAGGGGGTGTATCAGATACGCAGTATTTT. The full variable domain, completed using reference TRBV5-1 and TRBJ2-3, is KAGVTQTPRYLIKTRGQQVTLSCSPISGHRSVSWYQQTPGQGLQFLFEYFSETQRNKGNFPGRFSGRQFSNSRSEMNVSTLELGDSALYLCASSLAGTGGVSDTQYFGPGTRLTVL.

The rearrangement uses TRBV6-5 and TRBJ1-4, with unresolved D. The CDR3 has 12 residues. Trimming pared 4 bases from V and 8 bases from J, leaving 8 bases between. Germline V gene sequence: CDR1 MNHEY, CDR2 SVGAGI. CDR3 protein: CASSSGGEKLFF. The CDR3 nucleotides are TGTGCCAGCAGTTCGGGCGGCGAAAAACTGTTTTTT.

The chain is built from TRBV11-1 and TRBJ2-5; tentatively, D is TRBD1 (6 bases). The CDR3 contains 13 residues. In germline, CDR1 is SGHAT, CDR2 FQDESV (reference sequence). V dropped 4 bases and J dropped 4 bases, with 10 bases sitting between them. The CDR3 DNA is TGTGCCAGCAGCTCACAGGGAATAGAGACCCAGTACTTC. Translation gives CASSSQGIETQYF.

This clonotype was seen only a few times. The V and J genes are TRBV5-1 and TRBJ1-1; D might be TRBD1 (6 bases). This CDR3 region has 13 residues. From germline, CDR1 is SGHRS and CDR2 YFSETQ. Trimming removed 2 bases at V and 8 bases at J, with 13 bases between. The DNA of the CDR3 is TGCGCCAGCAGCTTTGCGGGGGCCGGCGAAGCTTTCTTT. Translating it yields CASSFAGAGEAFF.

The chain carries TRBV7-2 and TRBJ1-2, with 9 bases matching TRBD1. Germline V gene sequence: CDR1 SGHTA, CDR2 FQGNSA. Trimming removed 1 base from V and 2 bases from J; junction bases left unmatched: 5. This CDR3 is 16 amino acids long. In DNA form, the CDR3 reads TGTGCCAGCAGCTTAGTAACGGGACAGGGAAACTATGGCTACACCTTC. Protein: CASSLVTGQGNYGYTF.

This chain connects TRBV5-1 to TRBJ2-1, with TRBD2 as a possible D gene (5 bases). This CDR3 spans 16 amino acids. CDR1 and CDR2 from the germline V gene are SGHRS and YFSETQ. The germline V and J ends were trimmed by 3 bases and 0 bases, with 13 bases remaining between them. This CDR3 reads CASSSKRTSSYNEQFF. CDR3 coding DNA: TGCGCCAGCAGCTCCAAGCGGACGAGCTCCTACAATGAGCAGTTCTTC.

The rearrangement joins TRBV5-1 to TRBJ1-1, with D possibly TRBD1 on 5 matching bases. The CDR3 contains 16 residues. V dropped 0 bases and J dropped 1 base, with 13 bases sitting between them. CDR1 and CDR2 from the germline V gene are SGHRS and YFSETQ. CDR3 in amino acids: CASSLVGGRWNTEAFF. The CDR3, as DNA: TGCGCCAGCAGCTTGGTCGGGGGTCGTTGGAACACTGAAGCTTTCTTT.

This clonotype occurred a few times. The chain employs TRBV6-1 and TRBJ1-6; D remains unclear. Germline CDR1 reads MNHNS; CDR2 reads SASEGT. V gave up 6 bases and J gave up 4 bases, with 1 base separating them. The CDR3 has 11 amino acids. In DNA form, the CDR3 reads TGTGCCAGCAGGTATAATTCACCCCTCCACTTT. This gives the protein CASRYNSPLHF.